This T cell receptor (beta chain) comes out of a study of T cell clonality in common variable immunodeficiency. Study-wide results and limits: Shared TCRbeta clones were fewer between CVID subjects than controls. Links between repertoire features and CVID complications were heterogeneity-limited. What drives increased CVID clonality needs T cell subpopulation sequencing.

This clone showed up many times. Its antigen is still unknown. The sequenced fragment ends 3 residues before the CDR3 boundary, so the rest is inferred from the germline J gene. V shed 7 bases and J 4 bases; nucleotides not matched to a gene: 13. CDR3 size: 16 residues. CDR1 and CDR2 from the germline V gene are SQVTM and ANQGSEA. Heparinized whole blood, about 4.5 to 9 ml, came from each donor. Here immunoSEQ multiplex PCR was the method, and the copy in TCRdb shows in-frame clones only, minus some. Recorded here are 40,000 to 50,000 clones, none singletons. The source of this sequence is a person aged 18 to 69 in good health. Sequenced sample: peripheral blood mononuclear cells. This chain connects TRBV29-1 to TRBJ1-2; 12 bases agree with TRBD1. CDR3 sequence: CSAGPGQGALGYGYTF. Partial CDR3 DNA: TGCAGCGCTGGCCCGGGACAGGGGGCGCTGGGCTATGGC.